This T cell receptor beta chain was observed in a study of blood T cells in healthy people across ages. Findings and caveats of the study: Conclusively comparing naive with antigen-experienced cells was impossible with unsorted PBMCs.

A note on this clonotype: Its antigen is not known.

Isolation of PBMCs gave at least 6 million cells per sample. PCR was performed a second time for roughly 7 to 11 cycles using a sample-barcoded 5' primer and a J-beta primer mix. TCRdb fed the 5' RACE reads into MiXCR, producing one record per CDR3 protein. Seen here are about 1,500,000 distinct CDR3 sequences, around 39% observed once, and the top ten hold under 8%. The sample was blood. The TCR was taken from a young woman in good health.

The CDR3 nucleotides are TGTGCCAGCAGTGGACAGAATAGCAATCAGCCCCAGCATTTT. This gives the protein CASSGQNSNQPQHF. V is TRBV12-3 or TRBV12-4 and J is TRBJ1-5; D might be TRBD1 (6 bases). Trimming cost V 5 bases and J 0 bases, with 8 bases left between them. The CDR3 extends over 14 amino acids.